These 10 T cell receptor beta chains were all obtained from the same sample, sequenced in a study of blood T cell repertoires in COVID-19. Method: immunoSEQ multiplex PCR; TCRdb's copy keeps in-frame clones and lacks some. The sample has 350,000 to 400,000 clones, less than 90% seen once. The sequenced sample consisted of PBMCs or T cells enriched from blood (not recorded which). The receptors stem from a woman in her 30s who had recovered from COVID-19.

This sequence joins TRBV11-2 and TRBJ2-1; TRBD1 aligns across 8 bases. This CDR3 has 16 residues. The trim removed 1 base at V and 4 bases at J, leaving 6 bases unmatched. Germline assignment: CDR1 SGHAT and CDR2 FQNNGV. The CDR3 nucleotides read TGTGCCAGCAGCTTAGGGTGGACAGGGTATTACAATGAGCAGTTCTTC. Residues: CASSLGWTGYYNEQFF.

The CDR3 protein is CASSPPAGGRKGKTQYF. In DNA form, the CDR3 reads TGTGCCAGCAGCCCCCCCGCCGGGGGACGCAAAGGGAAGACCCAGTACTTC. V usage is TRBV3-1 (or the pseudogene TRBV3-2) and J usage is TRBJ2-5, with D possibly matching TRBD2 (6 bases). This CDR3 spans 17 amino acids. CDR1 and CDR2 from the germline V gene are LGHDT and YNNKEL (reference sequence). Trimming left V 4 bases short and J 6 bases short, with 24 bases between.

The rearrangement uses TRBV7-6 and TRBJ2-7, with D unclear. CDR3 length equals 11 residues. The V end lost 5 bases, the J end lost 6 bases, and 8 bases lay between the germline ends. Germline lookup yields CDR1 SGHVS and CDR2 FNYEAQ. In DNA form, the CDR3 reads TGTGCCAGCAGCGACGCTAGCGAGCAGTACTTC. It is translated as CASSDASEQYF.

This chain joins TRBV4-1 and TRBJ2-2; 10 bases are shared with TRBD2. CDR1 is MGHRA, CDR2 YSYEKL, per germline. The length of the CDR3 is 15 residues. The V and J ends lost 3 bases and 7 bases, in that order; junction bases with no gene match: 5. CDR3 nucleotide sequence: TGCGCCAGCAGCCATCTAGCGGGGGACATCGGGGAGCTGTTTTTT. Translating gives CASSHLAGDIGELFF.

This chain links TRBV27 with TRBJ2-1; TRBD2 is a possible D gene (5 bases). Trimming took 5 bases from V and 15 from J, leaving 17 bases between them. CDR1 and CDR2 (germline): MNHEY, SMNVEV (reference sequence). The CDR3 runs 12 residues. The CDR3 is CASSPGLYRLFF. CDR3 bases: TGTGCCAGCAGTCCCGGACTCTATAGGCTGTTCTTC.

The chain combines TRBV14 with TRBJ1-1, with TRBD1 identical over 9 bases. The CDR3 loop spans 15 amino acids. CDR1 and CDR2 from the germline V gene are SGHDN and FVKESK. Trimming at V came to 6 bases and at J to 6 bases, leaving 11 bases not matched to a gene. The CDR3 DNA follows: TGTGCCAGCAGGGGTTCCGGGACAGGGTTGCCTGAAGCTTTCTTT. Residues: CASRGSGTGLPEAFF.

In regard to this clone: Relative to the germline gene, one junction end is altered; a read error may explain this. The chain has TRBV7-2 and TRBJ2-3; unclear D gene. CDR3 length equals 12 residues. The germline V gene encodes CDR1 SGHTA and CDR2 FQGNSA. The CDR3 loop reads CASTLRVDTQYF. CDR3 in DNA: TGTGCCAGCACCTTACGGGTAGATACGCAGTATTTT.

The CDR3 reads CASTPGLASYEQYF. CDR3 nucleotide sequence: TGTGCCAGCACTCCGGGACTTGCCTCCTACGAGCAGTACTTC. The chain is built from TRBV28 and TRBJ2-7; TRBD2 is a possible D gene (6 bases). V was shortened by 7 bases and J by 0 bases, with 13 bases between the two germline ends. Per the germline V gene, CDR1 is MDHEN and CDR2 is SYDVKM. This CDR3 comprises 14 residues.

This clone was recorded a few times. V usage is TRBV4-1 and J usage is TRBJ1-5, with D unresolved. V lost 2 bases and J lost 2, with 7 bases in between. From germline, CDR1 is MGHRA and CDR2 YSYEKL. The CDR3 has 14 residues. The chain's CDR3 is CASSQFQGNQPQHF. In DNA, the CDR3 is TGCGCCAGCAGCCAATTCCAGGGCAATCAGCCCCAGCATTTT.

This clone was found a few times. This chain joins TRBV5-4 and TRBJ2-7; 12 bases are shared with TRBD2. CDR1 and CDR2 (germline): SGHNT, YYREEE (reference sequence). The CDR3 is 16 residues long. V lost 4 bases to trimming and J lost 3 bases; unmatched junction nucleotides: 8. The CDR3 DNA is TGTGCCAGCAGCCCACGGACTAGCGGGGCCAGCTACGAGCAGTACTTC. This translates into CASSPRTSGASYEQYF.